These T cell receptor beta chains were read from a single sample in a study of a mutant IDH1 vaccine in newly diagnosed glioma. Some clones are missing from TCRdb's copy, which holds only in-frame ones; the method was immunoSEQ multiplex PCR. Altogether around 30,000 clones are present, about 80% being singletons, with the ten largest covering roughly 9%. The sample consisted of peripheral blood mononuclear cells (PBMCs), taken from a glioma patient treated with radiotherapy, temozolomide or both. The origin of the receptors is a man in his fifties with glioma. Some clones in this sample may be carry-over from other donors' samples. The conserved cysteine and the conserved F or W are not part of the CDR3 here.

TRBJ1-3 12 TRBV14 ASSQDIGGNTIY
TRBJ2-1 15 TRBV14 ASSQGGLAGGGNEQF
TRBJ2-2 14 TRBV27 ASSPRGFGGTGELF
TRBJ1-4 11 TRBV27 ASMPGGREKLF
TRBJ1-2 10 TRBV30 AWAGRLYGYT
TRBJ1-1 13 TRBV5-1 ASSLANRVRTEAF
TRBJ2-1 12 TRBV6-4 ASSEASGQEEQF
TRBJ1-1 9 TRBV19 ASRQATGTF
TRBJ2-3 11 TRBV7-2 ASSPQTVDTQY
TRBJ1-2 13 TRBV2 ASTTPQGTDNGYT
TRBJ1-1 13 TRBV9 ASSGGTLADTEAF
TRBJ2-3 12 TRBV28 ASSFEDWSDTQY
TRBJ1-6 12 TRBV30 AWSGAGYNSPLH
TRBJ1-6 9 TRBV6-5 ASGPSSPLH
TRBJ2-3 10 TRBV29-1 SVDRDTDTQY
TRBJ1-3 12 TRBV7-2 ASSFYGRLNTIY
TRBJ1-5 10 TRBV6-6 ASSYDGQPQH
TRBJ2-7 10 TRBV6-1 AIRQQATEQY
TRBJ1-1 8 TRBV20-1 SARDTALF
TRBJ1-2 12 TRBV10-3 AISERDAYGGYT
TRBJ2-2 17 TRBV4-2 ASSQDHSREAGFTGELF
TRBJ2-2 16 TRBV27 ASSPGSPDRANTGELF
TRBJ1-1 12 TRBV2 ASSEGAGNTEAF
TRBJ1-1 11 TRBV7-9 ASSPRQGLEAF
TRBJ2-1 11 TRBV5-1 ASSRRAYNEQF
TRBJ1-1 10 TRBV4-1 ASSQDRADAF
TRBJ1-2 11 TRBV27 ASRRGHTYGYT
TRBJ1-2 9 TRBV6-6 ASTQAYGYT
TRBJ2-3 8 TRBV5-1 ASSGDTQY
TRBJ2-7 12 TRBV7-2 ASSSQGWGGEQY
TRBJ1-2 11 TRBV7-9 ASTDAVNYGYT
TRBJ2-7 13 TRBV27 ASSEGQFLSYEQY
TRBJ2-1 11 TRBV10-3 AISPGARDEQF
TRBJ1-1 8 TRBV20-1 SARANVAV
TRBJ1-4 10 TRBV9 ASSRVSGKLF
TRBJ2-7 10 TRBV27 ASSSLGYILY
TRBJ1-1 10 TRBV28 ASSLVQYEAF
TRBJ2-5 12 TRBV18 ASSPPDTQETQY
TRBJ2-3 11 TRBV19 ASSSAWGDTQY
TRBJ2-2 15 TRBV5-4 ASSLWTGQVKFGELF
TRBJ2-5 11 TRBV19 ASSRQARETQY
TRBJ2-1 15 TRBV7-9 ASSSQRDLSSYNEQF
TRBJ2-2 14 TRBV4-2 ASSHSSGRNTGELF
TRBJ2-7 12 TRBV5-6 ASSLSGISYEQY
TRBJ2-7 15 TRBV19 ASSIRPTPGQGYEQY
TRBJ2-3 16 TRBV5-4 ASSPGTSGGLRTDTQY
TRBJ2-1 12 TRBV7-2 ASSRGGLRNEQF
TRBJ1-1 13 TRBV7-9 ASSFGRPGSTEAF
TRBJ2-7 12 TRBV28 ASRAAGLGYEQY